The TCR beta chain described here comes from a study of graft-versus-host responses after intestinal transplantation. Generated by immunoSEQ multiplex PCR, the TCRdb table keeps only in-frame clones and is missing some. The sample includes roughly 13,000 clones, 30% to 40% of them seen just once. Irradiated stimulators labeled with violet dye, approximately 200,000 in number, were plated with approximately 200,000 CFSE-labeled responders. Sorting of proliferating CFSE-low CD3+CD4+ and CD3+CD8+ responders took place after the reaction. The sequences come from alloreactive CD8+ T cells from a mixed lymphocyte reaction culture, collected before intestinal transplant. Documented subset: CFSE-low proliferating T cells sorted from roughly six-day pre-transplant mixed lymphocyte reaction (GvH or HvG direction). This clonotype was sampled from a human patient who received an intestinal transplant.

For the CDR3, the DNA is TGTGCCAGCGGAAGACTCAAGACAGGGGCGAATGAAGCTTTCTTT. It encodes CASGRLKTGANEAFF. V and J are TRBV27 and TRBJ1-1, with 8 bases lining up with TRBD1. This CDR3 contains 15 residues. CDR1 is MNHEY and CDR2 is SMNVEV in the germline V gene (reference sequence). The V segment lost 8 bases and the J segment 7 bases; nucleotides outside the gene matches: 15.